The following is a T cell receptor beta chain sequence with its context. Antigen unknown. TCRdb's table, derived via immunoSEQ multiplex PCR, lists solely in-frame clones and lacks some. Of about 150,000 clones in the sample, less than 90% were seen once. CDR1 is SGHDT, CDR2 YYEEEE, per germline. There are 13 residues in the CDR3. Trimming at V came to 9 bases and at J to 3 bases, leaving 8 bases not matched to a gene. This specimen comes from a study of T cell responses to AZD1222 COVID-19 vaccine. Study-wide points: The reported proportion of spike-specific TCRs targeting unmutated variant regions was nearly half. Only 5 or 6 AZD1222 recipients were seropositive at baseline. The study sampled repertoires only after the peak T cell response. Donor demographics were predominantly white British with a female majority; clonal diversity may be underestimated.

The chain combines TRBV5-6 with TRBJ2-7; 8 nucleotides align to TRBD1. The starting material was peripheral blood, obtained on day 0 of MenACWY control vaccination. The receptor's source is an adult in good health. DNA for the CDR3: TGTGCCACCACAAGAACAGGGGGCTACGAGCAGTACGTC. Its translation is CATTRTGGYEQYV.